This TCR beta chain comes out of a study of technical replicates of blood from a handful of donors. TCRdb's copy holds only in-frame clones and misses some; the assay was immunoSEQ multiplex PCR. The data hold 79,000 or so clones, with 91% observed a single time. The sequence derives from a human donor in good health. Sequences were obtained from T cells isolated from PBMCs.

The CDR3 loop is CAWSPGGSEQFF. The CDR3 nucleotides read TGTGCCTGGAGCCCGGGGGGCAGTGAGCAGTTCTTC. This rearrangement joins TRBV30 to TRBJ2-1, with D possibly matching TRBD2 (7 bases). Germline V gene sequence: CDR1 GTSNPN, CDR2 SVGIG (reference sequence). The V gene lost 3 bases and the J gene lost 9 bases, with 12 bases spanning the gap. The length of the CDR3 is 12 residues. The complete variable domain, with remaining parts taken from reference TRBV30 and TRBJ2-1, reads SQTIHQWPATLVQPVGSPLSLECTVEGTSNPNLYWYRQAAGRGLQLLFYSVGIGQISSEVPQNLSASRPQDRQFILSSKKLLLSDSGFYLCAWSPGGSEQFFGPGTRLTVL.